These 31 T cell receptor beta chains originate from one sample sequenced in a study of blood T cell repertoires in COVID-19. Method: immunoSEQ multiplex PCR; TCRdb's copy keeps in-frame clones and lacks some. The sample carries 130,000 to 150,000 clones, 88% recorded once. The sequenced sample was peripheral blood. Source of these receptors: a man aged 50 or older with active or convalescent COVID-19.

The genes are TRBV28 and TRBJ2-5; a weak D match, TRBD2 (5 bases). The CDR3 covers 14 residues. Trimming took off 10 bases at V and 4 bases at J, with 19 bases between the two ends. Germline V gene data show CDR1 as MDHEN and CDR2 as SYDVKM. CDR3 nucleotide sequence: TGTGCCACCCAACGAGGGCTAAGTGGAGAGACCCAGTACTTC. Translation gives CATQRGLSGETQYF.

The chain recombines TRBV19 with TRBJ2-2; perhaps TRBD2 as D (6 bases). The CDR3 loop spans 14 amino acids. Trimming left V 1 base short and J 5 bases short, with 8 bases between. CDR1 and CDR2 (germline): LNHDA, SQIVND (reference sequence). The CDR3 coding sequence is TGTGCCAGTAGTATAGGGGGGGTTACCGGGGAGCTGTTTTTT. Encoded protein: CASSIGGVTGELFF.

Notes on this clone: Mismatch with germline at one junction end may stem from a read error. The rearrangement uses TRBV19 and TRBJ2-7; maybe TRBD2 (6 bases). The CDR3 has 12 amino acids. From germline, CDR1 is LNHDA and CDR2 SQIVND (reference sequence). This chain's CDR3 is CASSREGGLIHF. DNA of the CDR3: TGTGCCAGTAGTAGGGAAGGCGGACTAATCCACTTC.

The genes are TRBV19 and TRBJ2-5, with 7 bases identical to TRBD1. The germline gives CDR1 LNHDA, CDR2 SQIVND (reference sequence). This CDR3 contains 15 residues. V lost 6 bases and J lost 3; bases outside the gene matches: 10. CDR3 nucleotides: TGTGCCAGTAGAAACAGGGGCAGCGCCGAAGAGACCCAGTACTTC. Protein product: CASRNRGSAEETQYF.

V is TRBV28 and J is TRBJ1-2; D perhaps matches TRBD1 (6 bases). The CDR3 is 15 residues long. Germline-derived CDR1 and CDR2 are MDHEN and SYDVKM. V lost 5 bases and J 2 bases, leaving 15 bases between the germline ends. The CDR3 reads CASSVGGQGNYGYTF. DNA of the CDR3: TGTGCCAGCAGTGTGGGAGGGCAGGGGAACTATGGCTACACCTTC.

This clone has only a few counts. The junction shows a germline mismatch at one end, possibly a read error. The genes are TRBV28 and TRBJ1-6; possible D gene TRBD1, 6 bases. This CDR3 has 11 residues. Germline assignment: CDR1 MDHEN and CDR2 SYDVKM. The CDR3 loop is CASSSSGTHDF. CDR3 DNA: TGTGCCAGCAGTTCCTCTGGGACACACGACTTT.

The chain uses TRBV2 and TRBJ1-3; 7 bases line up with TRBD1. Germline trimming cut 8 bases from V and 0 bases from J; bases unmatched to any gene: 13. Germline CDR1 SNHLY, CDR2 FYNNEI. CDR3 length equals 17 residues. The CDR3 reads CASVFRDSENSGNTIYF. The CDR3 DNA sequence: TGTGCCAGCGTATTCCGGGACAGTGAAAACTCTGGAAACACCATATATTTT. The variable domain in full, completed from reference TRBV2 and TRBJ1-3, reads EPEVTQTPSHQVTQMGQEVILRCVPISNHLYFYWYRQILGQKVEFLVSFYNNEISEKSEIFDDQFSVERPDGSNFTLKIRSTKLEDSAMYFCASVFRDSENSGNTIYFGEGSWLTVV.

The rearrangement uses TRBV28 and TRBJ2-1; D remains ambiguous. There are 15 residues in the CDR3. Germline loops: CDR1 MDHEN, CDR2 SYDVKM. Trimming pared 4 bases from V and 0 bases from J, leaving 10 bases between. The CDR3 nucleotides read TGTGCCAGCAGTTCACCTGGCAGCTCCTACAATGAGCAGTTCTTC. It is translated as CASSSPGSSYNEQFF.

The chain uses TRBV27 and TRBJ2-1, with D perhaps TRBD2 (5 bases). The ends were cut back, 4 bases at V and 12 bases at J, with 10 bases in the middle. The CDR3 runs to 11 residues. Germline CDR1 is MNHEY and CDR2 is SMNVEV (reference sequence). The CDR3 DNA reads as TGTGCCAGCAGTTACAGCACTAGGCAGTTCTTC. Amino acids: CASSYSTRQFF.

J is TRBJ2-5 and V is TRBV5-1, with 8 bases fitting TRBD2. Germline V gene sequence: CDR1 SGHRS, CDR2 YFSETQ. J lost 2 bases, V lost 4 bases, and 4 bases had no gene match. This CDR3 spans 14 amino acids. CDR3 sequence reads: CASSPGRGQETQYF. The CDR3 bases are TGCGCCAGCAGCCCCGGGAGGGGTCAAGAGACCCAGTACTTC.

The chain is built from TRBV5-1 and TRBJ1-3; D call uncertain. CDR1 and CDR2 (germline): SGHRS, YFSETQ. The CDR3 has 17 residues. Trimming cost V 2 bases and J 0 bases, with 15 bases left between them. The CDR3 reads CASSFSGTAFSGNTIYF. The DNA for the CDR3 is TGCGCCAGCAGCTTTTCGGGAACAGCCTTCTCTGGAAACACCATATATTTT.

The chain uses TRBV19 and TRBJ1-5; D is unclear. Trimming removed 7 bases at V and 3 bases at J, with 10 bases between. Germline CDR1 LNHDA, CDR2 SQIVND (reference sequence). The CDR3 consists of 13 residues. The CDR3 DNA reads TGTGCCAGTAATCCGGGGATCAATCAGCCCCAGCATTTT. Translating it yields CASNPGINQPQHF. Looking up the rest from reference TRBV19 and TRBJ1-5 gives the full variable domain: DGGITQSPKYLFRKEGQNVTLSCEQNLNHDAMYWYRQDPGQGLRLIYYSQIVNDFQKGDIAEGYSVSREKKESFPLTVTSAQKNPTAFYLCASNPGINQPQHFGDGTRLSIL.

The genes are TRBV7-9 and TRBJ2-1, with no clear D. The CDR3 sequence is 17 residues long. The ends were cut back, 0 bases at V and 10 bases at J, with 22 bases in the middle. Germline CDR1 is SEHNR and CDR2 is FQNEAQ (reference sequence). This CDR3 reads CASSLAPRPSGNSEQFF. The CDR3, as DNA: TGTGCCAGCAGCTTAGCGCCCAGGCCCTCTGGAAACTCCGAGCAGTTCTTC.

J is TRBJ2-7 and V is TRBV6-6, with 8 bases fitting TRBD1. The CDR3 covers 13 residues. V lost 7 bases, J lost 5 bases, and 7 bases stayed unmatched. Germline loops: CDR1 MNHNY, CDR2 SVGAGI (reference sequence). This chain's CDR3 is CASTDRVYHEQYF. Here the CDR3 DNA reads TGTGCCAGCACGGACAGGGTGTATCACGAGCAGTACTTC.

This clone was observed a handful of times. The chain employs TRBV28 and TRBJ2-7; D may be TRBD1 (5 bases). This CDR3 has 12 residues. CDR1 and CDR2 (germline): MDHEN, SYDVKM. Deletions cut 8 bases from V and 6 bases from J, with 14 bases between. Written as DNA, the CDR3 is TGTGCCAGCGGCCGCCAGGGTCGCGAGCAGTACTTC. Protein product: CASGRQGREQYF.

V gene TRBV30 combines with J gene TRBJ1-4; 7 bases align to TRBD1. CDR3 length: 13 residues. Germline loops: CDR1 GTSNPN, CDR2 SVGIG (reference sequence). The junction had 3 bases not matched to a gene; V was cut back by 5 bases and J by 3 bases. The CDR3: CAWRDSPNEKLFF. CDR3 in DNA: TGTGCCTGGCGGGACAGCCCTAATGAAAAACTGTTTTTT.

The table lists this clone with a few counts. The chain couples TRBV7-8 to TRBJ2-1; a possible D gene is TRBD1 (6 bases). Trimming stripped 5 bases from V and 5 bases from J, with 13 bases between. The CDR3 consists of 14 residues. In germline, CDR1 is SGHVS, CDR2 FQNEAQ. The CDR3 bases are TGTGCCAGCAGCCCTGGACAGATCAACAATGAGCAGTTCTTC. This sequence encodes CASSPGQINNEQFF. Supplemented by reference TRBV7-8 and TRBJ2-1, the full variable domain reads GAGVSQSPRYKVAKRGQDVALRCDPISGHVSLFWYQQALGQGPEFLTYFQNEAQLDKSGLPSDRFFAERPEGSVSTLKIQRTQQEDSAVYLCASSPGQINNEQFFGPGTRLTVL.

CDR3 protein: CASNSTGKDNSPLHF. The CDR3 coding sequence is TGTGCCAGCAACTCGACAGGGAAAGATAATTCACCCCTCCACTTT. The V and J genes are TRBV5-4 and TRBJ1-6; 7 bases match TRBD1. CDR1 is SGHNT, CDR2 YYREEE, per germline (reference sequence). The CDR3 is 15 amino acids. J was trimmed by 5 bases and V by 6 bases; bases with no gene match: 8.

This sequence joins TRBV2 and TRBJ2-7, with TRBD1 identical over 7 bases. This CDR3 contains 13 residues. With V trimmed by 8 bases and J by 0 bases, 4 bases remained unmatched. Germline V gene sequence: CDR1 SNHLY, CDR2 FYNNEI. CDR3 nucleotide sequence: TGTGCCAGCGGAGGACAGGACTCCTACGAGCAGTACTTC. Translation gives CASGGQDSYEQYF.

The rearrangement uses TRBV5-1 and TRBJ2-1, with TRBD2 matching 12 bases. Germline values: CDR1 SGHRS, CDR2 YFSETQ. This CDR3 spans 20 amino acids. The V gene end was trimmed by 0 bases and the J gene end by 10 bases; junction bases not matched to a gene: 20. The CDR3: CASSLAGGGTSGRPIREQFF. The CDR3 region has the DNA TGCGCCAGCAGCTTGGCGGGGGGCGGCACTAGCGGGAGGCCCATAAGGGAGCAGTTCTTC.

This rearrangement joins TRBV29-1 to TRBJ1-2, with D uncertain. Germline values: CDR1 SQVTM, CDR2 ANQGSEA. V lost 3 bases and J 5 bases, leaving 10 bases between the germline ends. This CDR3 region has 12 residues. The CDR3 nucleotides are TGCAGCGTTGATTATGGAGGGTATGGCTACACCTTC. This sequence encodes CSVDYGGYGYTF. Supplemented by reference TRBV29-1 and TRBJ1-2, the full variable domain reads SAVISQKPSRDICQRGTSLTIQCQVDSQVTMMFWYRQQPGQSLTLIATANQGSEATYESGFVIDKFPISRPNLTFSTLTVSNMSPEDSSIYLCSVDYGGYGYTFGSGTRLTVV.

The chain combines TRBV7-8 with TRBJ1-1, with 7 bases lining up with TRBD1. CDR1 and CDR2 (germline): SGHVS, FQNEAQ. Germline trimming cut 1 base from V and 1 base from J; bases unmatched to any gene: 6. The CDR3 length is 16 residues. The CDR3 reads CASSLERGQGNTEAFF. CDR3 coding DNA: TGTGCCAGCAGCTTAGAAAGGGGGCAGGGGAACACTGAAGCTTTCTTT.

V usage is TRBV28 and J usage is TRBJ1-5; 7 bases line up with TRBD1. This CDR3 spans 20 amino acids. Germline CDR1 MDHEN, CDR2 SYDVKM. V lost 4 bases, J lost 1 base, and 19 bases stayed unmatched. The CDR3 DNA is TGTGCCAGCAGTTATAATGACAGGGTTAGGTTAAGGTTAAGCAATCAGCCCCAGCATTTT. Amino acids: CASSYNDRVRLRLSNQPQHF.

This chain links TRBV16 with TRBJ2-7; D perhaps matches TRBD2 (6 bases). CDR3 length equals 15 residues. The V gene lost 0 bases and the J gene lost 2 bases, with 11 bases spanning the gap. In germline, CDR1 is KGHSY, CDR2 FQNENV. The CDR3 reads CASSQSGGGTYEQYF. As DNA, the CDR3 is TGTGCCAGCAGCCAATCGGGAGGCGGAACCTACGAGCAGTACTTC.

This CDR3 is CASSLSTGFTDTQYF. The CDR3 DNA is TGTGCCAGCAGCCTATCGACAGGATTCACAGATACGCAGTATTTT. The V gene is TRBV7-2, the J gene TRBJ2-3; D may be TRBD1 (6 bases). V lost 5 bases, J lost 2 bases, and 14 bases lay in between. CDR1 is SGHTA and CDR2 is FQGNSA in the germline V gene. The CDR3 runs to 15 residues.

DNA for the CDR3: TGTGCCAGCAGTTTATCAGCAGGGGACGTTAGTGGCTACACCTTC. It is translated as CASSLSAGDVSGYTF. The chain uses TRBV28 and TRBJ1-2; maybe TRBD1 (6 bases). The CDR3 extends over 15 amino acids. Per germline, CDR1 MDHEN and CDR2 SYDVKM. Trimming left V 1 base short and J 7 bases short, with 16 bases between.

J is TRBJ1-5 and V is TRBV19; no definite D call. With 2 bases removed from V and 7 bases from J, the gap between germline ends came to 12 bases. The CDR3 is 14 amino acids. Looked up from germline, CDR1 is LNHDA and CDR2 is SQIVND (reference sequence). CDR3 sequence reads: CASSITPAGQPQHF. As DNA, the CDR3 is TGTGCCAGTAGTATAACCCCGGCGGGGCAGCCCCAGCATTTT.

CDR3 coding DNA: TGTGCCAGCAGCTTCGGGACTAGCGGGAGGGGCATATCCGGGGAGCTGTTTTTT. Protein product: CASSFGTSGRGISGELFF. The gene calls are TRBV7-2 and TRBJ2-2; 16 bases agree with TRBD2. Per the germline V gene, CDR1 is SGHTA and CDR2 is FQGNSA. Trimming took 3 bases from V and 6 from J; bases not matched to a gene: 7. The CDR3 spans 18 residues.

The chain has TRBV3-1 (or the pseudogene TRBV3-2) and TRBJ1-2, with TRBD1 matching 8 bases. In germline, CDR1 is LGHDT, CDR2 YNNKEL (reference sequence). The CDR3 extends over 17 amino acids. The trim removed 0 bases at V and 4 bases at J, leaving 10 bases unmatched. The CDR3 sequence is CASSQDRTLGQGYGYTF. CDR3 nucleotide sequence: TGTGCCAGCAGCCAAGATAGGACTTTAGGACAGGGCTATGGCTACACCTTC.

This clone has only one observation. The CDR3 here is CASSRGGSSRTEAFF. The DNA of the CDR3 is TGTGCCAGCAGCCGGGGGGGGAGTTCGAGGACTGAAGCTTTCTTT. V is TRBV3-1 (or the pseudogene TRBV3-2) and J is TRBJ1-1; D possibly corresponds to TRBD1 (5 bases). The CDR3 covers 15 residues. The germline V and J ends were trimmed by 4 bases and 5 bases, with 17 bases remaining between them. Germline CDR1 LGHDT, CDR2 YNNKEL (reference sequence).

This clone has only a few counts. As DNA, the CDR3 is TGTGCCAGTAGGGAGCGGGAAGGGTACAATGAGCAGTTCTTC. Translated: CASREREGYNEQFF. The chain recombines TRBV19 with TRBJ2-1, with 7 bases identical to TRBD2. Trimming cost V 6 bases and J 4 bases; bases outside gene matches: 6. Germline V gene data show CDR1 as LNHDA and CDR2 as SQIVND (reference sequence). The CDR3 spans 14 residues. Complete variable domain (other parts from reference TRBV19 and TRBJ2-1): DGGITQSPKYLFRKEGQNVTLSCEQNLNHDAMYWYRQDPGQGLRLIYYSQIVNDFQKGDIAEGYSVSREKKESFPLTVTSAQKNPTAFYLCASREREGYNEQFFGPGTRLTVL.